These 5 T cell receptor beta chains share one sample of origin, sequenced in a study of blood T cell repertoires in COVID-19. Clones were sequenced by immunoSEQ multiplex PCR, and TCRdb holds only the in-frame ones, with some missing. The profile covers about 54,000 clones, with almost 90% appearing a single time and 7.5% to 8.5% taken by the ten largest. The sample consisted of peripheral blood. The receptor set was obtained from a man aged 55-75 years with active COVID-19.

This clone was detected only once. The V gene is TRBV30, the J gene TRBJ2-1; TRBD2 matches 12 bases. Germline CDR1 and CDR2: GTSNPN and SVGIG (reference sequence). Losses at the gene ends were 2 bases for V and 2 bases for J; bases not matched to a gene: 7. The CDR3 is 17 amino acids. The CDR3 is CAWSLTSGRTTYNEQFF. Here the CDR3 DNA reads TGTGCCTGGAGTCTAACTAGCGGGAGGACCACCTACAATGAGCAGTTCTTC. Combining the CDR3 with reference TRBV30 and TRBJ2-1 gives the whole variable domain SQTIHQWPATLVQPVGSPLSLECTVEGTSNPNLYWYRQAAGRGLQLLFYSVGIGQISSEVPQNLSASRPQDRQFILSSKKLLLSDSGFYLCAWSLTSGRTTYNEQFFGPGTRLTVL.

CDR3 nucleotides: TGTGCCAGCAGTATACGCCCCGAGAAAGCTTTCTTT. As protein: CASSIRPEKAFF. The gene calls are TRBV21-1 and TRBJ1-1. TRBV21-1 is listed as a pseudogene. The CDR3 has 12 amino acids.

This clone came up once. V gene TRBV28 combines with J gene TRBJ2-1; 8 bases align to TRBD2. The CDR3 runs to 15 residues. Trimming cost V 2 bases and J 2 bases; bases outside gene matches: 2. CDR1 and CDR2 (germline): MDHEN, SYDVKM. The CDR3 nucleotides read TGTGCCAGCAGTTTAGGGCGGGAGGCCTACAATGAGCAGTTCTTC. This encodes CASSLGREAYNEQFF.

V gene TRBV11-2 combines with J gene TRBJ2-1, with a tentative D call TRBD2 (6 bases). The CDR3 extends over 16 amino acids. Trimming cost V 0 bases and J 0 bases, with 9 bases left between them. The germline V gene encodes CDR1 SGHAT and CDR2 FQNNGV. The CDR3 region is CASSLDPGSSYNEQFF. The DNA of the CDR3 is TGTGCCAGCAGCTTAGACCCCGGGAGCTCCTACAATGAGCAGTTCTTC.

CDR3 amino acids: CASSDRAGGELFF. The DNA of the CDR3 is TGCGCCAGCTCGGACAGGGCCGGCGGGGAGCTGTTTTTT. V and J are TRBV10-1 and TRBJ2-2; 8 nucleotides align to TRBD1. This CDR3 has 13 residues. Trimming removed 8 bases from V and 7 bases from J; junction bases left unmatched: 6. Germline-derived CDR1 and CDR2 are WNHNN and SYGVQD (reference sequence).